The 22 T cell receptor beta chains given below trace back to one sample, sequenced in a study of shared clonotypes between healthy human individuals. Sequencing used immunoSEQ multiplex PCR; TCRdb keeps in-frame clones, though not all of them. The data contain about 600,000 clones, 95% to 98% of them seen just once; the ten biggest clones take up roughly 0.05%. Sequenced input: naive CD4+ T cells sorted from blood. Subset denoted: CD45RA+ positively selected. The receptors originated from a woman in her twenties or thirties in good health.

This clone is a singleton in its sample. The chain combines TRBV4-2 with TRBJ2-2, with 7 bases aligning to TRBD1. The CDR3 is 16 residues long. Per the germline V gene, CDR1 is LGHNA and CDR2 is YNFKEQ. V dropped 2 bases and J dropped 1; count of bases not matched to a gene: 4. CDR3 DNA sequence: TGTGCCAGCAGCCAACAGGACAGGAAGAACACCGGGGAGCTGTTTTTT. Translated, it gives CASSQQDRKNTGELFF.

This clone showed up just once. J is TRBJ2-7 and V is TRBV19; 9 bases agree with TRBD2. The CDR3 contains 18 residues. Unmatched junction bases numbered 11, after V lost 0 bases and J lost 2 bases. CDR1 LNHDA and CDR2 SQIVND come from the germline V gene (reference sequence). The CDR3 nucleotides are TGTGCCAGTAGTATAGAGGCTAGCGGGAACTACCTACCCTACGAGCAGTACTTC. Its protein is CASSIEASGNYLPYEQYF.

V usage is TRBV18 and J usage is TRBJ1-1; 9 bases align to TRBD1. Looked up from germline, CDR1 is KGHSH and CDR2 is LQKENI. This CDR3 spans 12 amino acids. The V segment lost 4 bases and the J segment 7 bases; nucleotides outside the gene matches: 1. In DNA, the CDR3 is TGTGCCAGCTCACTGGACAGGGGTGAAGCTTTCTTT. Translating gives CASSLDRGEAFF.

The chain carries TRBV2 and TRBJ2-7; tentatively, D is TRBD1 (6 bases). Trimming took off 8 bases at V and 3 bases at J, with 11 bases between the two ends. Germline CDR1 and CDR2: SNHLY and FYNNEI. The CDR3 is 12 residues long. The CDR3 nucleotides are TGTGCCAGCGGAGGACAGTTCTACGAGCAGTACTTC. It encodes CASGGQFYEQYF.

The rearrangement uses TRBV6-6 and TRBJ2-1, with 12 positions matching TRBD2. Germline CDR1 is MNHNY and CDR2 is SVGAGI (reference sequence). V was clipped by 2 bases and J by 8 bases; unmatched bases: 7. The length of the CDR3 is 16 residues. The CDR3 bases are TGTGCCAGCAGTTACACCGGGACTAGCGGGTTTTATGAGCAGTTCTTC. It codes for CASSYTGTSGFYEQFF.

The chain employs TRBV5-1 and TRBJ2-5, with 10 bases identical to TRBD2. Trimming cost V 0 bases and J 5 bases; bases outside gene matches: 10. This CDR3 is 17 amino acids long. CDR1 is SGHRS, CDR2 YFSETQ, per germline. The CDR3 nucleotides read TGCGCCAGCAGCTTGGCCCTCCTAGCGGGAGAAGGGGAGACCCAGTACTTC. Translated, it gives CASSLALLAGEGETQYF. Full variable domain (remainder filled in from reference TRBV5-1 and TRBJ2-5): KAGVTQTPRYLIKTRGQQVTLSCSPISGHRSVSWYQQTPGQGLQFLFEYFSETQRNKGNFPGRFSGRQFSNSRSEMNVSTLELGDSALYLCASSLALLAGEGETQYFGPGTRLLVL.

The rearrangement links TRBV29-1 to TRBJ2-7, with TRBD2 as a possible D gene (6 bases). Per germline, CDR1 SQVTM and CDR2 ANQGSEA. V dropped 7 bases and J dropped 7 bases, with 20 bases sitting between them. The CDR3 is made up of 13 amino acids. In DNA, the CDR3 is TGCAGCGCCGGAGTGGCTTCCGGGGGAGAGCAGTACTTC. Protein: CSAGVASGGEQYF.

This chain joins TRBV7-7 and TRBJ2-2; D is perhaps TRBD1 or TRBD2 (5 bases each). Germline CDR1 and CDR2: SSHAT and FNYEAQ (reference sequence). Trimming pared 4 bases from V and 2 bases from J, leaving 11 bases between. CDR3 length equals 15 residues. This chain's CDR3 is CASSSSGGNTGELFF. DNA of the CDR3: TGTGCCAGCAGCTCCAGTGGGGGTAACACCGGGGAGCTGTTTTTT.

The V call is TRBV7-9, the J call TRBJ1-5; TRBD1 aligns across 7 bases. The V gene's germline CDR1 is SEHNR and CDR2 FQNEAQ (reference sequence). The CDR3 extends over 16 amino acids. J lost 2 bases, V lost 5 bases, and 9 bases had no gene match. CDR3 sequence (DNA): TGTGCCAGCAGCCAAGGGGACAGCATGGGCAATCAGCCCCAGCATTTT. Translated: CASSQGDSMGNQPQHF.

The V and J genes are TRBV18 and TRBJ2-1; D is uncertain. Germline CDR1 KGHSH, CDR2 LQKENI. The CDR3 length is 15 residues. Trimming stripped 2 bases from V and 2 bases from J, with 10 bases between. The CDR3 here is CASSPELATYNEQFF. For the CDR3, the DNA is TGTGCCAGCTCACCAGAACTGGCTACCTACAATGAGCAGTTCTTC.

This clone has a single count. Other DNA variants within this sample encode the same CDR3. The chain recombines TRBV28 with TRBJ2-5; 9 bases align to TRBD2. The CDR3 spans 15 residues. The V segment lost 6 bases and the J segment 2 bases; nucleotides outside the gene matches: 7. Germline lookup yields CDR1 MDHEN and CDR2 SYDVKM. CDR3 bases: TGTGCCAGCAGCTTGACTAGCGGAGGGCAAGAGACCCAGTACTTC. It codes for CASSLTSGGQETQYF.

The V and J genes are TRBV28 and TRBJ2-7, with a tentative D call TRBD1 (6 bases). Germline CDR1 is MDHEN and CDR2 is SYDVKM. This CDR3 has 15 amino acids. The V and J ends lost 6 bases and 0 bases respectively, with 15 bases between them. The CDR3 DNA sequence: TGTGCCAGCAGCCTGACCAGGGGTGCCTCCTACGAGCAGTACTTC. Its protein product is CASSLTRGASYEQYF.

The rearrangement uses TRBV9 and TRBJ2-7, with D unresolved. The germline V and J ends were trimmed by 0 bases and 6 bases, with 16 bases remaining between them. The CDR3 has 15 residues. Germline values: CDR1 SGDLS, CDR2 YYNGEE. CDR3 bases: TGTGCCAGCAGCGTAGCCCACCCTCGGGCTTCCGAGCAGTACTTC. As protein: CASSVAHPRASEQYF.

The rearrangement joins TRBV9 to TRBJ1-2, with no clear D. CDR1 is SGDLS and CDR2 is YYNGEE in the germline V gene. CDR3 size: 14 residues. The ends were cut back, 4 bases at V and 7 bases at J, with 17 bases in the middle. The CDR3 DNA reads TGTGCCAGCAGCACTCGGGGTGGATTCGCTGGCTACACCTTC. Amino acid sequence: CASSTRGGFAGYTF. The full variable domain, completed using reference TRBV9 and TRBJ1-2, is DSGVTQTPKHLITATGQRVTLRCSPRSGDLSVYWYQQSLDQGLQFLIQYYNGEERAKGNILERFSAQQFPDLHSELNLSSLELGDSALYFCASSTRGGFAGYTFGSGTRLTVV.

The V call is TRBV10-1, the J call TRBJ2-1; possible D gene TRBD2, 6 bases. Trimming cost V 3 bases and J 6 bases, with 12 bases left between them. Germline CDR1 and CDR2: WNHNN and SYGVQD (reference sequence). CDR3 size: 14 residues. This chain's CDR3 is CASSESGRVNEQFF. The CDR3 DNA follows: TGCGCCAGCAGTGAAAGCGGGCGGGTCAATGAGCAGTTCTTC.

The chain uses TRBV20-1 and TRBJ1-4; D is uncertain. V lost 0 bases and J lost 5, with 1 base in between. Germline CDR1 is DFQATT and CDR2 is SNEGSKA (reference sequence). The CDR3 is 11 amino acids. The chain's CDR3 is CSARENEKLFF. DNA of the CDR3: TGCAGTGCTAGAGAAAATGAAAAACTGTTTTTT.

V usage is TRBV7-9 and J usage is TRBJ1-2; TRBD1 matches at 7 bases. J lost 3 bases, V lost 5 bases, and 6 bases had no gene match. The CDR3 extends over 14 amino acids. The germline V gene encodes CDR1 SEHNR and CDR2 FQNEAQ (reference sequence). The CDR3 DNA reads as TGTGCCAGCAGCCAGGACAGGAGTCACTATGGCTACACCTTC. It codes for CASSQDRSHYGYTF.

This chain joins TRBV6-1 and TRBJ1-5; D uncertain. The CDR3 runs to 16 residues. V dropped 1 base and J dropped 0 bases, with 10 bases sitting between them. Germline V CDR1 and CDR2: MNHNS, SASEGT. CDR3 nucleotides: TGTGCCAGCAGTGAAGACGGACGGTATAGCAATCAGCCCCAGCATTTT. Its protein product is CASSEDGRYSNQPQHF.

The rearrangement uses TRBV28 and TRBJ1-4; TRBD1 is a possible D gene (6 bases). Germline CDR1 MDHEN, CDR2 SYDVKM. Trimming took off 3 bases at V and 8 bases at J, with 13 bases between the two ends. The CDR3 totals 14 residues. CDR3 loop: CASSLPGVPEKLFF. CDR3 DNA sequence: TGTGCCAGCAGTTTGCCAGGGGTCCCCGAAAAACTGTTTTTT.

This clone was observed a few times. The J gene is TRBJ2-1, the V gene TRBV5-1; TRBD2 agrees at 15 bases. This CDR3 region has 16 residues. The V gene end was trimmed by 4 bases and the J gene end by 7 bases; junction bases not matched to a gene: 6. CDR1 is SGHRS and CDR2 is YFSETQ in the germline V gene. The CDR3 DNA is TGCGCCAGCAGCCCAACCGGGACTAGCGGGAGGAATGAGCAGTTCTTC. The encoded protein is CASSPTGTSGRNEQFF.

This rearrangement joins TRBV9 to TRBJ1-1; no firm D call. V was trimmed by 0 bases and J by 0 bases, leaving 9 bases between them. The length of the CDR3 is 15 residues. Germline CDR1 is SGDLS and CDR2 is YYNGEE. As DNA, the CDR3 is TGTGCCAGCAGCGTAGCCCCAGGCGTGAACACTGAAGCTTTCTTT. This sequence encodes CASSVAPGVNTEAFF.

CDR3 sequence reads: CASSPRSPYNEQFF. The CDR3 DNA sequence: TGTGCCAGCAGTCCCCGGAGCCCATACAATGAGCAGTTCTTC. This chain links TRBV28 with TRBJ2-1; D not resolved. The ends were cut back, 5 bases at V and 4 bases at J, with 12 bases in the middle. The CDR3 extends over 14 amino acids. The germline gives CDR1 MDHEN, CDR2 SYDVKM.